This T cell receptor (beta chain) was documented in a study of Graves' ophthalmopathy and Graves' hyperthyroidism. On the study more broadly: Peripheral blood sampling preceded any treatment and occurred at initial diagnosis. Study-level findings and limits: Ophthalmopathy cases were distinguished from stable hyperthyroidism by a 13-signature model, reaching around 88% sensitivity and over 80% specificity. The authors also found most expanded thyroid clonotypes above 0.001 frequency in blood.

PBMCs originated in about 10 ml of fresh peripheral blood. Amplification of the TCR beta CDR3 regions used RNA transcripts (as template). RT-PCR in the first round used HTBI primers; a second-round multiplex PCR followed. MiXCR, run by TCRdb on the multiplex PCR reads, gives a single entry per CDR3 protein. The sample has hundreds of thousands of distinct CDR3 sequences; under 50% are singletons. This CDR3 contains 12 residues. From germline, CDR1 is SQVTM and CDR2 ANQGSEA. The count of this clonotype is one. No antigen is known for it. A junction boundary mismatches the germline segment, possibly from a read error.

The sequence derives from an adult man with Graves' ophthalmopathy. The chain joins TRBV29-1 to TRBJ2-6; the D gene could be TRBD1 or TRBD2 (5 bases each). Source material: peripheral blood. The CDR3 loop is CSVDRDLNTEAF. In DNA form, the CDR3 reads TGCAGCGTTGATCGGGACCTGAACACTGAAGCTTTC. Full variable domain (outside the CDR3, taken from reference TRBV29-1 and TRBJ2-6): SAVISQKPSRDICQRGTSLTIQCQVDSQVTMMFWYRQQPGQSLTLIATANQGSEATYESGFVIDKFPISRPNLTFSTLTVSNMSPEDSSIYLCSVDRDLNTEAFGAGSRLTVL.